This T cell receptor (beta chain) stems from a study of cytomegalovirus exposure and HLA in healthy donors. Study-level background: Most donors, 80% to 90% of several hundred genotyped, fell in the Caucasian-associated ancestry cluster. Findings and caveats of the study: Most TCR sequences were uncommon, yet certain public TCRs appeared in many donors. In vitro work confirmed that three CMV-associated chains recognize CMV antigens.

The PCR contained 60 Vbeta and 13 Jbeta primers. The data were produced by immunoSEQ multiplex PCR, yet TCRdb's version contains in-frame clones alone and is incomplete. This table has about 170,000 clones, more than 70% appearing once. As concerns this clone: Its target is unknown.

The sequence came from a male donor in good health and CMV-seronegative. Sequencing was carried out using PBMCs.

The CDR3 here is CASSELLVRGRSVAQYF. The CDR3, as DNA: TGTGCCAGCAGTGAACTCTTGGTCCGAGGTCGCTCCGTAGCGCAGTATTTT. This chain joins TRBV6-1 and TRBJ2-3; D call uncertain. Trimming pared 2 bases from V and 10 bases from J, leaving 25 bases between. The CDR3 contains 17 residues. CDR1 is MNHNS and CDR2 is SASEGT in the germline V gene.